This T cell receptor (beta chain) was identified during a study of shared clonotypes between healthy human individuals. Germline V gene sequence: CDR1 LGHNA, CDR2 YSLEER. The CDR3 sequence is 17 residues long. V was pared by 4 bases and J by 1 base, with 12 bases of the junction left unmatched. All donors qualified as healthy HIV-negative adults and had experienced no recent acute infections or vaccinations. Several immunoSEQ plates received, in even portions, the genomic DNA of each subset. The assay was immunoSEQ multiplex PCR, and TCRdb's table has in-frame clones only and misses some. This table has around 79,000 clones, over 55% appearing once.

The chain uses TRBV4-3 and TRBJ2-5; 7 nucleotides agree with TRBD2. The sequencing input was memory CD8+ T cells sorted from blood. The subset: CD45RO+ cells pooled with CCR7-negative TemRA cells. This sequence was found in a man aged 30 to 39 in good health. This CDR3 reads CASSPGWASGLQETQYF. CDR3 DNA sequence: TGCGCCAGCAGCCCTGGCTGGGCTAGCGGCCTCCAAGAGACCCAGTACTTC.